This T cell receptor beta chain came from a study of T cells in Graves' hyperthyroidism and ophthalmopathy. CDR1 and CDR2 (germline): DFQATT, SNEGSKA (reference sequence). The CDR3 extends over 13 amino acids. V lost 1 base and J 6 bases, leaving 12 bases between the germline ends. Overall study findings and caveats: In blood, most of the thyroid clonotypes expanded above 0.001 were also present. Ophthalmopathy was told apart from stable hyperthyroidism by a 13 V-J model.

Researchers amplified the TCR beta CDR3 regions from RNA transcripts. HTBI primers drove first-round RT-PCR of the TCR CDR3. In TCRdb, the multiplex PCR reads were re-called with MiXCR into one record per CDR3 protein. The sample holds hundreds of thousands of distinct CDR3 sequences, just under 45% seen once. Patients were excluded for uncontrolled infection, other autoimmune disease, pregnancy or lactation. Diagnoses used clinical symptoms, serum thyroxine and TRAb, thyroid ultrasound and orbital computed tomography. This clonotype was counted a few times. The antigen is unknown. The genes are TRBV20-1 and TRBJ1-1; D may be TRBD1 (6 bases). This TCR was sampled from an adult man with Graves' disease, either hyperthyroidism or ophthalmopathy (not recorded which). Sequencing was done on a sample of peripheral blood or thyroid tissue (not recorded which). The DNA of the CDR3 is TGCAGTGCTAGAGGCAGCAGGGGTTCTGAAGCTTTCTTT. Protein sequence: CSARGSRGSEAFF.